These 20 T cell receptor beta chains originate from one sample sequenced in a study of Ad26.COV2.S vaccination and SARS-CoV-2 variants. Assay used: immunoSEQ multiplex PCR; TCRdb lists only in-frame clones, some missing. This sample yields more than 400,000 clones, of which roughly 90% are seen a single time; over 1.5% belongs to the top ten. As for treatment: approximately 18 received Ad26.COV2.S at low or high dose, single or two shots; 5 received placebo; per-sample allocation not given. Samples analyzed were those drawn on day 63 after the first vaccine or placebo injection. The input for sequencing was peripheral blood, taken in a trial of Ad26.COV2.S vaccine versus placebo. All receptors derive from a person between 18 and 65 years old who received the Ad26.COV2.S COVID-19 vaccine or a placebo.

The V call is TRBV4-1, the J call TRBJ1-1, with 8 bases identical to TRBD1. The CDR3 sequence is 15 residues long. Germline CDR1 MGHRA, CDR2 YSYEKL. The trim removed 3 bases at V and 5 bases at J, leaving 8 bases unmatched. The CDR3 is CASSHRGLRETEAFF. The CDR3 DNA follows: TGCGCCAGCAGCCACAGGGGGCTAAGGGAGACTGAAGCTTTCTTT.

The chain combines TRBV7-9 with TRBJ1-1, with D perhaps TRBD1 (6 bases). Trimming took 4 bases from V and 4 from J, leaving 16 bases between them. CDR3 size: 15 residues. The germline V gene has CDR1 SEHNR and CDR2 FQNEAQ (reference sequence). The CDR3 nucleotides read TGTGCCAGCAGCTCCCTTGCAGGGGAGGCCACTGAAGCTTTCTTT. Amino acids: CASSSLAGEATEAFF.

In DNA, the CDR3 is TGTGCCAGCAGTTCCACCAGAAACACTGAAGCTTTCTTT. Its protein product is CASSSTRNTEAFF. This rearrangement joins TRBV6-2 or TRBV6-3 to TRBJ1-1; D not certain. CDR1 MNHEY and CDR2 SVGEGT come from the germline V gene. Trimming removed 4 bases from V and 2 bases from J, with 8 bases in between. CDR3 size: 13 residues.

The V call is TRBV5-1, the J call TRBJ1-1, with 8 bases that match TRBD1. J was trimmed by 3 bases and V by 0 bases; bases with no gene match: 7. CDR3 length: 16 amino acids. Per the germline V gene, CDR1 is SGHRS and CDR2 is YFSETQ. The CDR3 protein is CASSLVPTGADTEAFF. CDR3 DNA: TGCGCCAGCAGCTTGGTCCCGACAGGGGCGGACACTGAAGCTTTCTTT.

This chain uses TRBV5-1 with TRBJ2-1, with 7 bases that match TRBD2. Germline CDR1 is SGHRS and CDR2 is YFSETQ. The CDR3 contains 14 residues. V gave up 4 bases and J gave up 3 bases; unmatched junction bases: 4. CDR3 in amino acids: CASSTGLVYNEQFF. In DNA form, the CDR3 reads TGCGCCAGCAGCACAGGACTAGTCTACAATGAGCAGTTCTTC. The variable domain in full, with the rest retrieved from reference TRBV5-1 and TRBJ2-1, is KAGVTQTPRYLIKTRGQQVTLSCSPISGHRSVSWYQQTPGQGLQFLFEYFSETQRNKGNFPGRFSGRQFSNSRSEMNVSTLELGDSALYLCASSTGLVYNEQFFGPGTRLTVL.

This chain uses TRBV28 with TRBJ1-4; possible D gene TRBD1, 6 bases. The germline gives CDR1 MDHEN, CDR2 SYDVKM. V was shortened by 6 bases and J by 0 bases, with 14 bases between the two germline ends. The CDR3 sequence is 16 residues long. Here the CDR3 DNA reads TGTGCCAGCAGCACCAGGACAGCTGCAACTAATGAAAAACTGTTTTTT. As protein: CASSTRTAATNEKLFF.

The chain uses TRBV7-9 and TRBJ1-2, with TRBD1 as a possible D gene (5 bases). The CDR3 is 18 residues long. Trimming left V 0 bases short and J 3 bases short, with 20 bases between. The germline V gene encodes CDR1 SEHNR and CDR2 FQNEAQ (reference sequence). The CDR3 DNA is TGTGCCAGCAGCTTAGCGCCAGGAACTACGGGGCTTCACTATGGCTACACCTTC. As protein: CASSLAPGTTGLHYGYTF. Combining the CDR3 with reference TRBV7-9 and TRBJ1-2 gives the whole variable domain DTGVSQNPRHKITKRGQNVTFRCDPISEHNRLYWYRQTLGQGPEFLTYFQNEAQLEKSRLLSDRFSAERPKGSFSTLEIQRTEQGDSAMYLCASSLAPGTTGLHYGYTFGSGTRLTVV.

The chain links TRBV29-1 to TRBJ2-7; TRBD1 might be the D (6 bases). The CDR3 runs 14 residues. Germline lookup yields CDR1 SQVTM and CDR2 ANQGSEA. Trimming cost V 4 bases and J 0 bases, with 13 bases left between them. The DNA for the CDR3 is TGCAGCGTTGTACAGGGCCCGAGCTCCTACGAGCAGTACTTC. It specifies CSVVQGPSSYEQYF.

V gene TRBV29-1 combines with J gene TRBJ1-1, with unresolved D. Deletions cut 5 bases from V and 3 bases from J, with 16 bases between. The CDR3 runs to 14 residues. In germline, CDR1 is SQVTM, CDR2 ANQGSEA. The CDR3 nucleotides read TGCAGCGTTAACTCCCGATTCTCGGACACTGAAGCTTTCTTT. This gives the protein CSVNSRFSDTEAFF.

This clone was found once. This chain joins TRBV10-2 and TRBJ2-7; D remains unclear. The CDR3 consists of 13 residues. V was cut by 0 bases and J by 2 bases, with 5 bases left in between. Per germline, CDR1 WSHSY and CDR2 SAAADI. The CDR3 nucleotides are TGCGCCAGCAGTGAGTCTGGAGCCTACGAGCAGTACTTC. Its protein product is CASSESGAYEQYF.

The chain joins TRBV7-8 to TRBJ1-1, with D perhaps TRBD1 (5 bases). Germline CDR1 reads SGHVS; CDR2 reads FQNEAQ. The ends were cut back, 6 bases at V and 1 base at J, with 21 bases in the middle. The CDR3 sequence is 17 residues long. The CDR3 protein is CASSLFPGPSSNTEAFF. In DNA, the CDR3 is TGTGCCAGCAGTTTGTTCCCAGGGCCCTCTTCGAACACTGAAGCTTTCTTT.

The table lists this clone with a count of one. The rearrangement joins TRBV7-2 to TRBJ1-5; D unclear. CDR1 is SGHTA and CDR2 is FQGNSA in the germline V gene. This CDR3 contains 13 residues. V gave up 5 bases and J gave up 4 bases, with 9 bases separating them. CDR3 coding DNA: TGTGCCAGCAGCGTAAATCCAAATCAGCCCCAGCATTTT. Amino acid sequence: CASSVNPNQPQHF. The full variable domain, in which reference TRBV7-2 and TRBJ1-5 provide the parts outside the CDR3, is GAGVSQSPSNKVTEKGKDVELRCDPISGHTALYWYRQSLGQGLEFLIYFQGNSAPDKSGLPSDRFSAERTGGSVSTLTIQRTQQEDSAVYLCASSVNPNQPQHFGDGTRLSIL.

V usage is TRBV10-3 and J usage is TRBJ1-5; D not certain. The germline V and J ends were trimmed by 4 bases and 5 bases, with 9 bases remaining between them. Germline V gene lookup returns CDR1 ENHRY and CDR2 SYGVKD. This CDR3 region has 13 residues. CDR3 DNA: TGTGCCATCAGTGTTGGAGGGTATCAGCCCCAGCATTTT. Amino acids: CAISVGGYQPQHF.

This chain's CDR3 is CASSLVGGQQPQHF. CDR3 nucleotides: TGTGCCAGCAGCTTAGTTGGCGGACAACAGCCCCAGCATTTT. V is TRBV7-2 and J is TRBJ1-5, with D maybe TRBD1 (5 bases). Germline CDR1 and CDR2: SGHTA and FQGNSA. The V end was cut by 1 base, the J end by 7 bases, with 11 bases between. This CDR3 has 14 residues.

The CDR3 DNA is TGTGCCAGCAGGCCCGGACAGGTTAATAATGAAAAACTGTTTTTT. Translated: CASRPGQVNNEKLFF. J is TRBJ1-4 and V is TRBV6-5; TRBD1 matches at 7 bases. Trimming at V came to 6 bases and at J to 4 bases, leaving 8 bases not matched to a gene. The CDR3 is 15 residues long. CDR1 MNHEY and CDR2 SVGAGI come from the germline V gene.

The gene calls are TRBV3-1 (or the pseudogene TRBV3-2) and TRBJ1-2; D not resolved. The CDR3 totals 14 residues. The V gene's germline CDR1 is LGHDT and CDR2 YNNKEL (reference sequence). Trimming left V 2 bases short and J 4 bases short, with 11 bases between. This CDR3 reads CASSQLGLSYGYTF. CDR3 sequence (DNA): TGTGCCAGCAGCCAACTCGGACTGAGCTATGGCTACACCTTC.

V and J are TRBV7-9 and TRBJ2-3; perhaps TRBD1 as D (6 bases). Germline assignment: CDR1 SEHNR and CDR2 FQNEAQ (reference sequence). The V and J ends lost 6 bases and 4 bases respectively, with 17 bases between them. This CDR3 has 15 residues. CDR3 bases: TGTGCCAGCAGAACAGGGCCGTATAGCGCAGATACGCAGTATTTT. This codes for CASRTGPYSADTQYF.

In its sample, this clone was seen a few times. The genes are TRBV19 and TRBJ1-1; D uncertain. V gave up 3 bases and J gave up 3 bases, with 5 bases separating them. This CDR3 has 12 amino acids. CDR1 is LNHDA, CDR2 SQIVND, per germline (reference sequence). CDR3 protein: CASSMDDTEAFF. The DNA of the CDR3 is TGTGCCAGTAGTATGGATGACACTGAAGCTTTCTTT. The variable domain in full, with the rest retrieved from reference TRBV19 and TRBJ1-1, is DGGITQSPKYLFRKEGQNVTLSCEQNLNHDAMYWYRQDPGQGLRLIYYSQIVNDFQKGDIAEGYSVSREKKESFPLTVTSAQKNPTAFYLCASSMDDTEAFFGQGTRLTVV.

The chain combines TRBV28 with TRBJ2-1; perhaps TRBD1 as D (5 bases). The germline V gene has CDR1 MDHEN and CDR2 SYDVKM. The CDR3 runs 15 residues. The V end lost 3 bases, the J end lost 4 bases, and 13 bases lay between the germline ends. CDR3 loop: CASSFPRQLYNEQFF. The DNA of the CDR3 is TGTGCCAGCAGTTTTCCCCGACAGTTATACAATGAGCAGTTCTTC.

The chain links TRBV19 to TRBJ2-7; TRBD1 matches at 8 bases. The CDR3 has 13 amino acids. The trim removed 10 bases at V and 6 bases at J, leaving 11 bases unmatched. Germline lookup yields CDR1 LNHDA and CDR2 SQIVND (reference sequence). CDR3 protein: CATGGGQGREQYF. The CDR3 nucleotides read TGTGCCACCGGAGGAGGACAGGGACGCGAGCAGTACTTC.